This T cell receptor (beta chain) was observed in a study of T-cell memory formation after mild COVID-19. Study-wide background: Each donor largely had its own TCR clusters.

This CDR3 has 15 amino acids. The V gene lost 1 base and the J gene lost 9 bases, with 13 bases spanning the gap. CDR1 is SGHTA, CDR2 FQGTGA, per germline. TCRdb itself ran the 5' RACE reads through MiXCR, one entry per CDR3 protein. Of approximately 300,000 distinct CDR3 sequences listed, roughly a fifth are singletons. The sample was PBMCs or a T cell subset sorted from them (not recorded which). This TCR came from a man younger than 30 who had mild COVID-19 (a few samples of this study predate the infection). Cell type and time point are not known. The chain employs TRBV7-3 and TRBJ1-6; no definite D call. The CDR3 loop reads CASSLRAGFGSPLHF. As DNA, the CDR3 is TGTGCCAGCAGCTTAAGGGCGGGCTTCGGTTCACCCCTCCACTTT.